This TCR beta chain was recovered during a study of CD8+CD57+ T cells in acquired aplastic anemia. On the study more broadly: Sorted CD4+ and CD8+ cells yielded around 3 ug of DNA on average.

Points from the study as a whole: It was found that twenty-nine CD8+ CDR3 sequences were shared between patients and controls.

According to the study, genomic DNA was the template for TCR beta VDJ and CDR3 profiling. TCRdb ran MiXCR on the reads and lists one entry per CDR3 protein. The table includes over 150,000 distinct CDR3 sequences, more than 60% detected once. In patients chosen for sequencing, flow cytometry had shown CD8+CD57+ cell expansion. V lost 3 bases and J lost 0, with 10 bases in between. The CDR3 totals 15 residues. The germline V gene encodes CDR1 WNHNN and CDR2 SYGVQD (reference sequence). With regard to this clonotype: Its target is not known.

This receptor was obtained from a human donor with aplastic anemia. V gene TRBV10-1 combines with J gene TRBJ2-3; D gene uncertain. Specimen: sorted CD4+, CD8+, or CD8+CD57+ T cells (not recorded which) from PBMCs. CDR3 sequence: CASSEDLGSTDTQYF. The CDR3 nucleotides are TGCGCCAGCAGTGAAGATCTGGGGAGCACAGATACGCAGTATTTT.